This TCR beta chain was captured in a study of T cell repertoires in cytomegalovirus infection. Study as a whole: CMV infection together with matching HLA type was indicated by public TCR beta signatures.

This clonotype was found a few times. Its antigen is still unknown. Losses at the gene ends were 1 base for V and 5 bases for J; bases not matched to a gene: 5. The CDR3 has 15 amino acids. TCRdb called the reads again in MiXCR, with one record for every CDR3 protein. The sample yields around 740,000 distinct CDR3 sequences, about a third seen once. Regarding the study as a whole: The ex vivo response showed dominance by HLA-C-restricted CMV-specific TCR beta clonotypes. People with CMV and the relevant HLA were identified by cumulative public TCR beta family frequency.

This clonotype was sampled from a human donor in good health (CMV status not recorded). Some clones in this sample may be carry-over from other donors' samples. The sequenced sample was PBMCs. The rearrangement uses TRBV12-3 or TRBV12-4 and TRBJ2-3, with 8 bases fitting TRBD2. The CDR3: CASSLDGGGKDTQYF. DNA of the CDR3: TGTGCCAGCAGTTTAGATGGCGGGGGGAAAGATACGCAGTATTTT.